Below are 5 T cell receptor beta chains sequenced from a single sample in a study of cytomegalovirus exposure and HLA in healthy donors (dated by TCRdb to the late 2010s). Libraries were built with the immunoSEQ multiplex PCR assay. For the multiplex PCR, a mixture combining 60 forward primers for TCR Vbeta segments and 13 reverse primers for TCR Jbeta segments was used. Entries here come from immuneACCESS through TCRdb and include only in-frame sequences with V and J called. Some clones fail to appear in such tables; in the studies checked, an unresolved V gene covers under half of the shortfall, and the cause of the remainder is unknown. For this sample the table gives more than 75,000 clones, of which 70% to 85% were detected only once. The ten largest clones take up 7.5% to 9.5% of the sample. Material: PBMCs. The receptors come from a man aged 35 to 55 in good health and CMV-seropositive.

This clone came up a few times. This sequence joins TRBV6-5 and TRBJ2-2; D is unclear. V dropped 5 bases and J dropped 6 bases, with 13 bases sitting between them. Germline V lookup: CDR1 MNHEY, CDR2 SVGAGI. This CDR3 has 14 residues. The CDR3 DNA reads TGTGCCAGCAGTCTAACCGTCTCTTCCGGGGAGCTGTTTTTT. This sequence encodes CASSLTVSSGELFF.

In its sample, this clone was seen a few times. DNA for the CDR3: TGTGCCAGCAGTGCCCCTACAGGAGTCCAAGAGACCCAGTACTTC. Translating gives CASSAPTGVQETQYF. This chain joins TRBV6-1 and TRBJ2-5; maybe TRBD1 (5 bases). Trimming removed 4 bases at V and 1 base at J, with 13 bases between. There are 15 residues in the CDR3. Germline V gene sequence: CDR1 MNHNS, CDR2 SASEGT.

The gene calls are TRBV19 and TRBJ2-1, with D maybe TRBD2 (6 bases). The CDR3 is 18 residues long. V lost 4 bases and J lost 4, with 23 bases in between. CDR1 is LNHDA and CDR2 is SQIVND in the germline V gene (reference sequence). CDR3 sequence (DNA): TGTGCCAGTAGTACAGTCCTCTCAGGTCGGGAGATATACAATGAGCAGTTCTTC. Its translation is CASSTVLSGREIYNEQFF.

This clone was recorded only once. The CDR3, as DNA: TGTGCCAGCAGTTACGCCAGGGCCGAGCAGTACTTC. Translating gives CASSYARAEQYF. The chain joins TRBV6-6 to TRBJ2-7; D is perhaps TRBD1 (5 bases). This CDR3 is 12 amino acids long. Trimming pared 2 bases from V and 6 bases from J, leaving 8 bases between. The germline V gene encodes CDR1 MNHNY and CDR2 SVGAGI (reference sequence).

The chain is built from TRBV25-1 and TRBJ2-4; possible D gene TRBD2, 6 bases. Trimming removed 6 bases at V and 1 base at J, with 10 bases between. The CDR3 runs to 14 residues. CDR1 MGHDK and CDR2 SYGVNS come from the germline V gene. The DNA for the CDR3 is TGTGCCAGCAGCGCGGGGTCGGCCAAAAACATTCAGTACTTC. Protein product: CASSAGSAKNIQYF.